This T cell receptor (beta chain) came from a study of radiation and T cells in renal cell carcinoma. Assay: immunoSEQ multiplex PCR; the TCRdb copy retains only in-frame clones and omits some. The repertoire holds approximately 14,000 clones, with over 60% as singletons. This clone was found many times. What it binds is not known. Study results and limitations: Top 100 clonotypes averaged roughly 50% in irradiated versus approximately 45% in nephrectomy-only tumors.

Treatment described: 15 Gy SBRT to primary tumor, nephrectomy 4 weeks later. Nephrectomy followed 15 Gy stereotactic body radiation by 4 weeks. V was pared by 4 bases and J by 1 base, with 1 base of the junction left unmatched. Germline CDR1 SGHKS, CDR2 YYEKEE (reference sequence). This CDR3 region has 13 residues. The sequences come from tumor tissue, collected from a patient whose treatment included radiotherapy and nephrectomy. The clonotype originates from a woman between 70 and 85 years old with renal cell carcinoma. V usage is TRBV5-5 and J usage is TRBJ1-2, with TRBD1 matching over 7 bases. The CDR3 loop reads CASSHRGNYGYTF. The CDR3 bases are TGTGCCAGCAGCCACAGGGGTAACTATGGCTACACCTTC. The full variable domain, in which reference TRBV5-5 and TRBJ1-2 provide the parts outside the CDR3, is DAGVTQSPTHLIKTRGQQVTLRCSPISGHKSVSWYQQVLGQGPQFIFQYYEKEERGRGNFPDRFSARQFPNYSSELNVNALLLGDSALYLCASSHRGNYGYTFGSGTRLTVV.